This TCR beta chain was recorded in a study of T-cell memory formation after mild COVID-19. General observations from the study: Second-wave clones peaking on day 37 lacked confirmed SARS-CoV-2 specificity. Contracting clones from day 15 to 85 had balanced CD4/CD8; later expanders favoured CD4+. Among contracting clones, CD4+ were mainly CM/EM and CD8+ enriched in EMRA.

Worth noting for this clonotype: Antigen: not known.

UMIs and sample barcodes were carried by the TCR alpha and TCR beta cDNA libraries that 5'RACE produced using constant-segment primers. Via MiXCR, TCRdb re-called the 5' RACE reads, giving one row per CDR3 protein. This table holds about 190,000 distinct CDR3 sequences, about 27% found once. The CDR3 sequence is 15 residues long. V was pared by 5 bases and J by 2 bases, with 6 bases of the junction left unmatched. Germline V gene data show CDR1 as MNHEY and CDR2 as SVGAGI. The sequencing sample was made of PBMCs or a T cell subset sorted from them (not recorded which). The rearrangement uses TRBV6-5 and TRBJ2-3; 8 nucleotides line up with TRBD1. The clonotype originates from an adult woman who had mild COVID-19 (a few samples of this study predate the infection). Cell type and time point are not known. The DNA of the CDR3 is TGTGCCAGCAGTAGGACAGGGAAGTCCACAGATACGCAGTATTTT. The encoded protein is CASSRTGKSTDTQYF.